Listed below are T cell receptor beta chains from one sample, sequenced in a study of blood T cell repertoires in COVID-19. Assay used: immunoSEQ multiplex PCR; TCRdb lists only in-frame clones, some missing. The sample includes some 150,000 clones, 85% to 90% of them seen just once. Sequencing was done on a sample of peripheral blood. The receptors derive from a woman in her thirties or forties with acute or convalescent COVID-19. Both conserved end residues are part of each CDR3. D genes are given only for firm matches. A clone size is listed for some rows: how often the clone was seen (once, few, many), or a class if it is expanded.

v_call: TRBV7-2; d_call: TRBD2; clone_size: NA; j_call: TRBJ2-3; cdr3_aa: CASSYMGLADTQYF; cdr3_nt: TGTGCCAGCAGCTACATGGGACTAGCAGATACGCAGTATTTT
v_call: TRBV2; d_call: TRBD1; clone_size: NA; j_call: TRBJ2-2; cdr3_aa: CASKIQGVDTGELFF; cdr3_nt: TGTGCCAGCAAGATCCAGGGGGTTGACACCGGGGAGCTGTTTTTT
v_call: TRBV10-3; d_call: TRBD1; clone_size: NA; j_call: TRBJ2-3; cdr3_aa: CAISLGTGPTDTQYF; cdr3_nt: TGTGCCATCAGTCTGGGGACAGGGCCGACAGATACGCAGTATTTT
v_call: TRBV30; d_call: NA; clone_size: NA; j_call: TRBJ2-3; cdr3_aa: CAWSEGRPTDTQYF; cdr3_nt: TGTGCCTGGAGTGAGGGGCGGCCCACAGATACGCAGTATTTT
v_call: TRBV6-5; d_call: NA; clone_size: NA; j_call: TRBJ2-7; cdr3_aa: CASSYLQFYEQYF; cdr3_nt: TGTGCCAGCAGTTATCTTCAGTTCTACGAGCAGTACTTC
v_call: TRBV4-1; d_call: NA; clone_size: NA; j_call: TRBJ2-7; cdr3_aa: CASSPREGQSSSYEQYF; cdr3_nt: TGCGCCAGCAGCCCCCGAGAAGGACAGTCCTCCTCCTACGAGCAGTACTTC
v_call: TRBV4-2; d_call: TRBD1; clone_size: NA; j_call: TRBJ2-7; cdr3_aa: CASSQSGTGGYEQYF; cdr3_nt: TGTGCCAGCAGCCAATCCGGGACAGGGGGGTACGAGCAGTACTTC
v_call: TRBV10-1; d_call: NA; clone_size: few; j_call: TRBJ2-7; cdr3_aa: CASSEGLGLAYEQYF; cdr3_nt: TGCGCCAGCAGTGAGGGACTCGGCCTCGCCTACGAGCAGTACTTC
v_call: TRBV12-3/TRBV12-4; d_call: NA; clone_size: NA; j_call: TRBJ1-4; cdr3_aa: CASSSSVNEKLFF; cdr3_nt: TGTGCCAGCAGTTCGAGTGTGAATGAAAAACTGTTTTTT
v_call: TRBV29-1; d_call: TRBD2; clone_size: NA; j_call: TRBJ2-5; cdr3_aa: CSVVLLADQETQYF; cdr3_nt: TGCAGCGTTGTTCTCCTAGCGGACCAAGAGACCCAGTACTTC
v_call: TRBV2; d_call: TRBD2; clone_size: NA; j_call: TRBJ2-3; cdr3_aa: CASSEVAGTDTQYF; cdr3_nt: TGTGCCAGCAGTGAGGTAGCGGGGACAGATACGCAGTATTTT
v_call: TRBV27; d_call: NA; clone_size: NA; j_call: TRBJ2-1; cdr3_aa: CASSLRRVGYNEQFF; cdr3_nt: TGTGCCAGCAGTTTACGGCGGGTAGGGTACAATGAGCAGTTCTTC
v_call: TRBV5-5; d_call: TRBD1; clone_size: NA; j_call: TRBJ2-2; cdr3_aa: CASSLGQGQARSGTGELFF; cdr3_nt: TGTGCCAGCAGCTTGGGGCAGGGACAGGCTCGATCAGGCACCGGGGAGCTGTTTTTT
v_call: TRBV10-3; d_call: TRBD1; clone_size: NA; j_call: TRBJ2-7; cdr3_aa: CAISEPRRQGSYEQYF; cdr3_nt: TGTGCCATCAGTGAGCCGAGAAGACAGGGTTCTTACGAGCAGTACTTC
v_call: TRBV7-9; d_call: NA; clone_size: NA; j_call: TRBJ2-3; cdr3_aa: CASSSTGQGDTQYF; cdr3_nt: TGTGCCAGCAGCTCAACAGGGCAGGGCGATACGCAGTATTTT
v_call: TRBV18; d_call: TRBD2; clone_size: NA; j_call: TRBJ2-2; cdr3_aa: CASSKPASGTWRAGELFF; cdr3_nt: TGTGCCAGCTCAAAGCCGGCTAGCGGGACTTGGCGGGCCGGGGAGCTGTTTTTT
v_call: TRBV10-3; d_call: NA; clone_size: NA; j_call: TRBJ1-1; cdr3_aa: CAISESTGNMNTEAFF; cdr3_nt: TGTGCCATCAGTGAGTCGACCGGGAACATGAACACTGAAGCTTTCTTT
v_call: TRBV4-1; d_call: TRBD1; clone_size: NA; j_call: TRBJ1-4; cdr3_aa: CASSLGDRGIEKLFF; cdr3_nt: TGCGCCAGCAGCCTAGGGGACAGGGGGATTGAAAAACTGTTTTTT
v_call: TRBV4-1; d_call: NA; clone_size: NA; j_call: TRBJ2-7; cdr3_aa: CASSQEYRANLYEQYF; cdr3_nt: TGCGCCAGCAGCCAAGAATACAGGGCCAACCTCTACGAGCAGTACTTC
v_call: TRBV29-1; d_call: TRBD2; clone_size: NA; j_call: TRBJ2-3; cdr3_aa: CSVSGISTDTQYF; cdr3_nt: TGCAGCGTTAGCGGGATTAGCACAGATACGCAGTATTTT
v_call: TRBV5-8; d_call: TRBD1; clone_size: NA; j_call: TRBJ1-6; cdr3_aa: CASSNPGTGDSPLHF; cdr3_nt: TGTGCCAGCAGCAACCCCGGGACAGGGGATTCACCCCTCCACTTT
v_call: TRBV5-1; d_call: TRBD1; clone_size: NA; j_call: TRBJ2-7; cdr3_aa: CASSLAGQGKTYEQYF; cdr3_nt: TGCGCCAGCAGCTTGGCCGGACAGGGGAAAACCTACGAGCAGTACTTC
v_call: TRBV11-1; d_call: NA; clone_size: once; j_call: TRBJ2-4; cdr3_aa: CASSLVLGGINIQYF; cdr3_nt: TGTGCCAGCAGCTTAGTCTTGGGCGGGATCAACATTCAGTACTTC
v_call: TRBV12-3/TRBV12-4; d_call: NA; clone_size: few; j_call: TRBJ1-1; cdr3_aa: CASSLRVNTEAFF; cdr3_nt: TGTGCCAGCAGTTTGAGGGTGAACACTGAAGCTTTCTTT
v_call: TRBV10-2; d_call: NA; clone_size: NA; j_call: TRBJ2-3; cdr3_aa: CASRGADTQYF; cdr3_nt: TGCGCCAGCAGAGGGGCGGATACGCAGTATTTT
v_call: TRBV21-1; d_call: NA; clone_size: few; j_call: TRBJ2-7; cdr3_aa: CASGLAEKTGF; cdr3_nt: TGTGCCAGCGGACTAGCGGAAAAAACTGGCTTC
v_call: TRBV4-1; d_call: NA; clone_size: NA; j_call: TRBJ1-3; cdr3_aa: CASSPDSAGAGNTIYF; cdr3_nt: TGCGCCAGCAGCCCAGACTCAGCCGGGGCTGGAAACACCATATATTTT
v_call: TRBV7-9; d_call: NA; clone_size: NA; j_call: TRBJ2-1; cdr3_aa: CASSRGQHNEQFF; cdr3_nt: TGTGCCAGCAGCCGAGGACAGCACAATGAGCAGTTCTTC
v_call: TRBV25-1; d_call: TRBD2; clone_size: NA; j_call: TRBJ2-3; cdr3_aa: CASSRAGVVTDTQYF; cdr3_nt: TGTGCCAGCAGCCGAGCGGGGGTTGTCACAGATACGCAGTATTTT
v_call: TRBV9; d_call: NA; clone_size: NA; j_call: TRBJ1-5; cdr3_aa: CASSGRARADQPQHF; cdr3_nt: TGTGCCAGCAGCGGCCGGGCCAGAGCGGATCAGCCCCAGCATTTT
v_call: TRBV9; d_call: TRBD2; clone_size: once; j_call: TRBJ2-7; cdr3_aa: CASSPRPLADYEQYF; cdr3_nt: TGTGCCAGCAGCCCCCGCCCCCTAGCGGACTACGAGCAGTACTTC
v_call: TRBV7-9; d_call: NA; clone_size: NA; j_call: TRBJ1-2; cdr3_aa: CASSLTRVQGVDGYTF; cdr3_nt: TGTGCCAGCAGCTTAACCCGGGTTCAGGGCGTTGATGGCTACACCTTC
v_call: TRBV7-9; d_call: TRBD1; clone_size: few; j_call: TRBJ2-7; cdr3_aa: CASSPRTGGSVSSYEQYF; cdr3_nt: TGTGCCAGCAGCCCAAGGACAGGGGGCTCGGTAAGCTCCTACGAGCAGTACTTC
v_call: TRBV7-9; d_call: NA; clone_size: NA; j_call: TRBJ1-1; cdr3_aa: CASSLVANTAEAFF; cdr3_nt: TGTGCCAGCAGCTTAGTCGCGAATACGGCTGAAGCTTTCTTT
v_call: TRBV11-3; d_call: NA; clone_size: NA; j_call: TRBJ1-3; cdr3_aa: CASSFGTGRGNTIYF; cdr3_nt: TGTGCCAGCAGCTTCGGTACAGGACGTGGAAACACCATATATTTT
v_call: TRBV27; d_call: TRBD1; clone_size: NA; j_call: TRBJ2-1; cdr3_aa: CASSFETGDSTPFNEQFF; cdr3_nt: TGTGCCAGCAGTTTTGAGACAGGGGACAGTACACCTTTTAATGAGCAGTTCTTC
v_call: TRBV28; d_call: NA; clone_size: NA; j_call: TRBJ1-2; cdr3_aa: CARRTPQGGYTF; cdr3_nt: TGTGCCAGGAGGACCCCCCAGGGGGGCTACACCTTC
v_call: TRBV6-5; d_call: NA; clone_size: NA; j_call: TRBJ2-2; cdr3_aa: CASSRDSGELFF; cdr3_nt: TGTGCCAGCAGCCGTGACTCGGGGGAGCTGTTTTTT
v_call: TRBV7-3; d_call: TRBD1; clone_size: NA; j_call: TRBJ1-2; cdr3_aa: CASKKWDSSYGYTF; cdr3_nt: TGTGCCAGCAAAAAATGGGACAGCAGCTATGGCTACACCTTC
v_call: TRBV5-1; d_call: TRBD1; clone_size: NA; j_call: TRBJ2-7; cdr3_aa: CASGQGGGDEQYF; cdr3_nt: TGCGCCAGCGGACAGGGGGGAGGGGACGAGCAGTACTTC
v_call: TRBV5-1; d_call: NA; clone_size: NA; j_call: TRBJ1-3; cdr3_aa: CASSLTSTGNTIYF; cdr3_nt: TGCGCCAGCAGCTTGACGAGTACGGGAAACACCATATATTTT
v_call: TRBV27; d_call: TRBD2; clone_size: NA; j_call: TRBJ2-3; cdr3_aa: CASGNLAGGILDTQYF; cdr3_nt: TGTGCCAGCGGAAATCTAGCGGGAGGAATTTTAGATACGCAGTATTTT
v_call: TRBV3-1/TRBV3-2; d_call: NA; clone_size: once; j_call: TRBJ2-3; cdr3_aa: CASSQFPAPDTQYF; cdr3_nt: TGTGCCAGCAGCCAATTTCCAGCGCCAGATACGCAGTATTTT
v_call: TRBV6-5; d_call: TRBD1; clone_size: NA; j_call: TRBJ1-6; cdr3_aa: CASSYGQGNSPLHF; cdr3_nt: TGTGCCAGCAGTTATGGACAGGGGAATTCACCCCTCCACTTT